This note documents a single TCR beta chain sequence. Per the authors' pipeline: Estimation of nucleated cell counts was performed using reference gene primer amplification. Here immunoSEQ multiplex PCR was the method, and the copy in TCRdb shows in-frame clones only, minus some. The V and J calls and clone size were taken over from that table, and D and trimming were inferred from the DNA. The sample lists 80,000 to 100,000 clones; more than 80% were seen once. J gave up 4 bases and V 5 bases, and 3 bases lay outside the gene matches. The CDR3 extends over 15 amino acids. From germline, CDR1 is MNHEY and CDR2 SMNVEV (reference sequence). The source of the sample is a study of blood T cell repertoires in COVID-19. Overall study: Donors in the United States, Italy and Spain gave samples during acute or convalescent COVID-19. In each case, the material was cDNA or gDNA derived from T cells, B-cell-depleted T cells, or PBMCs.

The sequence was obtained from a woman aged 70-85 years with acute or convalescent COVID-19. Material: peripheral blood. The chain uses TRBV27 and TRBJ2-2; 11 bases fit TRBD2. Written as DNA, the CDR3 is TGTGCCAGCAGTCTAGCGGGGGGCTTCACCGGGGAGCTGTTTTTT. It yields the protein CASSLAGGFTGELFF.